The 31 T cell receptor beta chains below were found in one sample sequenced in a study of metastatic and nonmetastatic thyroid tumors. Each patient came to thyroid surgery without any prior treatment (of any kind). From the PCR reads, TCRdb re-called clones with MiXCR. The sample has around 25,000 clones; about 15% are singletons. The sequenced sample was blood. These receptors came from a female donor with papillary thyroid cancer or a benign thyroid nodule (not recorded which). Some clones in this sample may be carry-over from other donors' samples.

The CDR3 reads CASSLLGRTLSYEQYF. The CDR3 DNA reads TGTGCCAGCAGCTTGTTAGGTCGGACTCTCTCCTACGAGCAGTACTTC. V gene TRBV5-4 combines with J gene TRBJ2-7; perhaps TRBD2 as D (5 bases). V lost 1 base, J lost 0 bases, and 14 bases lay in between. Germline V gene sequence: CDR1 SGHNT, CDR2 YYREEE (reference sequence). The CDR3 is 16 residues long. Combining the CDR3 with reference TRBV5-4 and TRBJ2-7 gives the whole variable domain ETGVTQSPTHLIKTRGQQVTLRCSSQSGHNTVSWYQQALGQGPQFIFQYYREEENGRGNFPPRFSGLQFPNYSSELNVNALELDDSALYLCASSLLGRTLSYEQYFGPGTRLTVT.

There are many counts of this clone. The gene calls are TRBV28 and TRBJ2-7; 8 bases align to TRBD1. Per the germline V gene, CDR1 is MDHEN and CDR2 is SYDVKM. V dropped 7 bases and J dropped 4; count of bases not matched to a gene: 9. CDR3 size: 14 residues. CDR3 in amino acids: CASTMDRVRYEQYF. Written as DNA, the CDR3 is TGTGCCAGCACCATGGACAGGGTCAGGTACGAGCAGTACTTC.

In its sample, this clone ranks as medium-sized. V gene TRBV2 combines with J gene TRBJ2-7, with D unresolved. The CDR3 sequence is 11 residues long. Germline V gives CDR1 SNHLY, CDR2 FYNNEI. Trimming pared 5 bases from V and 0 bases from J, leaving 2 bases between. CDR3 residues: CASSNSYEQYF. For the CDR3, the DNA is TGTGCCAGCAGTAACTCCTACGAGCAGTACTTC.

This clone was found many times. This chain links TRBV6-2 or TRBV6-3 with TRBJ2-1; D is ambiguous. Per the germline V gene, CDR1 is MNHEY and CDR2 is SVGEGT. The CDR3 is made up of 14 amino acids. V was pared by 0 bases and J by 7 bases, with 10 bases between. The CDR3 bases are TGTGCCAGCAGTTACTCGAGAAGTAAGAATGAGCAGTTCTTC. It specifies CASSYSRSKNEQFF.

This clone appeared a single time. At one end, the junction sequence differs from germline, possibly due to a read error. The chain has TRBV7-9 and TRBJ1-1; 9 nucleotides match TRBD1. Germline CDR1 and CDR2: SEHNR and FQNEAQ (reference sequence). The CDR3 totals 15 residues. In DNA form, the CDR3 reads TGTGCCAGCAACGATTGGACAGGGGATTCGAGAGTAGCTTTTTTT. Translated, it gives CASNDWTGDSRVAFF. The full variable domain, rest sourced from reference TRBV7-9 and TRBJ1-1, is DTGVSQNPRHKITKRGQNVTFRCDPISEHNRLYWYRQTLGQGPEFLTYFQNEAQLEKSRLLSDRFSAERPKGSFSTLEIQRTEQGDSAMYLCASNDWTGDSRVAFFGQGTRLTVV.

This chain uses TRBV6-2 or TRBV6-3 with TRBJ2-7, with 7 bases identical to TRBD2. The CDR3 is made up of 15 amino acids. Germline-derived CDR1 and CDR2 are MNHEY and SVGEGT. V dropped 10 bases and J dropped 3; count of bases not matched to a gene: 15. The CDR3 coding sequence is TGTGCCATCACTCCTGGGTTAGCGGGCCGCTACGAGCAGTACTTC. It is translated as CAITPGLAGRYEQYF.

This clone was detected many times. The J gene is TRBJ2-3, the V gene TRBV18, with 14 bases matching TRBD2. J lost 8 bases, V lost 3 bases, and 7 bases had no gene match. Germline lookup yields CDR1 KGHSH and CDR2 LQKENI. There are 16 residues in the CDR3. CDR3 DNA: TGTGCCAGCTCACCCCCGGGGACTAGCGGGAGTACTACGCAGTATTTT. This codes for CASSPPGTSGSTTQYF.

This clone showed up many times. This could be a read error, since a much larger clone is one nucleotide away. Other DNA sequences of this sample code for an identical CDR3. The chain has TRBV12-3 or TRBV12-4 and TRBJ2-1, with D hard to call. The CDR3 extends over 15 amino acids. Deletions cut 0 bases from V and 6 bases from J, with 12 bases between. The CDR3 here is CASSLAGPARNEQFF. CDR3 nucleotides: TGTGCCAGCAGTTTAGCGGGCCCCGCGCGCAATGAGCAGTTCTTC.

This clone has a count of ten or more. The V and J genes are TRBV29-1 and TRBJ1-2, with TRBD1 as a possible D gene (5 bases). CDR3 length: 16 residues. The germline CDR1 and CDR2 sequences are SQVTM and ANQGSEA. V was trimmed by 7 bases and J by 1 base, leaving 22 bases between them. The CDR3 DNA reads TGCAGCGCCAGGGATCCTGTGGGACCCAATAACTATGGCTACACCTTC. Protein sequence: CSARDPVGPNNYGYTF. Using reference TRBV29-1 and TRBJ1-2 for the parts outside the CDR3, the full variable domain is SAVISQKPSRDICQRGTSLTIQCQVDSQVTMMFWYRQQPGQSLTLIATANQGSEATYESGFVIDKFPISRPNLTFSTLTVSNMSPEDSSIYLCSARDPVGPNNYGYTFGSGTRLTVV.

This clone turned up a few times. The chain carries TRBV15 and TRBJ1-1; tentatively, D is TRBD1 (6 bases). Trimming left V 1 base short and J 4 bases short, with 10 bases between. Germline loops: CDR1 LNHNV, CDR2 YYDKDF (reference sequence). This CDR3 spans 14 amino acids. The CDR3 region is CATSRVSGATEAFF. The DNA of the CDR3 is TGTGCCACCAGCAGAGTTTCGGGGGCCACTGAAGCTTTCTTT. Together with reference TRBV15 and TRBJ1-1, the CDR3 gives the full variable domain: DAMVIQNPRYQVTQFGKPVTLSCSQTLNHNVMYWYQQKSSQAPKLLFHYYDKDFNNEADTPDNFQSRRPNTSFCFLDIRSPGLGDTAMYLCATSRVSGATEAFFGQGTRLTVV.

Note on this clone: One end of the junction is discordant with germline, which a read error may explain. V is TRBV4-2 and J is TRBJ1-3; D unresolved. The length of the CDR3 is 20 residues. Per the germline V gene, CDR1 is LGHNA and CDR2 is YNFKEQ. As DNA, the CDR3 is TGTGCCAGCAGCAGGATACACGGAAAACTACTAAAAGGCGCTGGACACACCATATATTTT. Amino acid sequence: CASSRIHGKLLKGAGHTIYF.

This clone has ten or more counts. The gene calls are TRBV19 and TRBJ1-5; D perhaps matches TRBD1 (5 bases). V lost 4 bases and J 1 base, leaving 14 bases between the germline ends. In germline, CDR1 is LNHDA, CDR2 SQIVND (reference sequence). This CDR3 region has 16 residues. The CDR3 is CASSTQGIRSNQPQHF. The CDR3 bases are TGTGCCAGTAGTACGCAGGGTATTAGGAGCAATCAGCCCCAGCATTTT.

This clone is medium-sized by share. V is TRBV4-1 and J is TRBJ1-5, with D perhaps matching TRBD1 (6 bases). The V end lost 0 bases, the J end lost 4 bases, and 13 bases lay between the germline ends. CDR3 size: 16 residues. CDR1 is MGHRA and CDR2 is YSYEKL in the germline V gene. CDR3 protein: CASSQDMAGENQPQHF. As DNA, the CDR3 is TGCGCCAGCAGCCAAGATATGGCAGGGGAGAATCAGCCCCAGCATTTT.

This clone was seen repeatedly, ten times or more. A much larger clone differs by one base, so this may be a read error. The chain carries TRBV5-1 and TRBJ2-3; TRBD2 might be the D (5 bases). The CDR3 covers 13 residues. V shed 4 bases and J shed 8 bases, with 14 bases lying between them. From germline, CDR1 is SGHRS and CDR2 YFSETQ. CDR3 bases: TGCGCCAGCAGCCCGGGATTTTCCGTTACGCAGTATTTT. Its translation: CASSPGFSVTQYF.

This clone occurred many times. The CDR3 loop reads CASSVRSGGDNEQFF. The CDR3 coding sequence is TGTGCCAGCAGCGTGAGGTCTGGGGGGGACAATGAGCAGTTCTTC. V is TRBV9 and J is TRBJ2-1, with TRBD2 identical over 7 bases. Trimming cost V 2 bases and J 5 bases; bases outside gene matches: 7. Germline values: CDR1 SGDLS, CDR2 YYNGEE. The CDR3 covers 15 residues. The full variable domain, its missing parts supplied by reference TRBV9 and TRBJ2-1, is DSGVTQTPKHLITATGQRVTLRCSPRSGDLSVYWYQQSLDQGLQFLIQYYNGEERAKGNILERFSAQQFPDLHSELNLSSLELGDSALYFCASSVRSGGDNEQFFGPGTRLTVL.

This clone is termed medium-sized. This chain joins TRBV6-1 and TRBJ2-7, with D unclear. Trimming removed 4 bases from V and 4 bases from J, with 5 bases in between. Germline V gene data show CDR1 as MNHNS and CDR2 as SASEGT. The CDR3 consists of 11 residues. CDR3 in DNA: TGTGCCAGCAGTGGTAGGTACGAGCAGTACTTC. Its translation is CASSGRYEQYF.

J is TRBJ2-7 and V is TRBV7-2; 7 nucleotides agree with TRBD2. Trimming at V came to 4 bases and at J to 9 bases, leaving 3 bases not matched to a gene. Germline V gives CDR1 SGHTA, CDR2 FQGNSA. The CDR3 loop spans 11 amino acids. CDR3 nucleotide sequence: TGTGCCAGCAGCTCCGGGGGGTTGCAGTACTTC. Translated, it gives CASSSGGLQYF. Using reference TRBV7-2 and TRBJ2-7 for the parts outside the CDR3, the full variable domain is GAGVSQSPSNKVTEKGKDVELRCDPISGHTALYWYRQSLGQGLEFLIYFQGNSAPDKSGLPSDRFSAERTGGSVSTLTIQRTQQEDSAVYLCASSSGGLQYFGPGTRLTVT.

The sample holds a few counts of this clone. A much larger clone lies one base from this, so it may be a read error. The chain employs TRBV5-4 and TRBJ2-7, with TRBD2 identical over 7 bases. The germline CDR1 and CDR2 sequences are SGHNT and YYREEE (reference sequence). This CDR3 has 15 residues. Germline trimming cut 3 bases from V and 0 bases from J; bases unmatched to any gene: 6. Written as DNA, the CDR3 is TGTGCCAGCAGCTCTACGGGGGGTAGCTCCTACGAGCAGTACTTC. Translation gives CASSSTGGSSYEQYF.

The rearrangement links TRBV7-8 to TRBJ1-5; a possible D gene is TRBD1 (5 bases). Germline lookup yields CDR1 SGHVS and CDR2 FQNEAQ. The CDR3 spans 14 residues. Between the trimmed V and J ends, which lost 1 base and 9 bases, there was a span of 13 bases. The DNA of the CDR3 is TGTGCCAGCAGCTTAGAAGACAGCTCCGGGCCCCAGCATTTT. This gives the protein CASSLEDSSGPQHF.

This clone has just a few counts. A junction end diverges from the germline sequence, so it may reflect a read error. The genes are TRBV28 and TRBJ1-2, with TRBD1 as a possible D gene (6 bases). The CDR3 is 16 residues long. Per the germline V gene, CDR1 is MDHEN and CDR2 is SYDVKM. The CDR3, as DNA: TGTGCCAGCTACAGTTTTAGGGGGATAGCTAACTATGACTACACCTTC. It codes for CASYSFRGIANYDYTF.

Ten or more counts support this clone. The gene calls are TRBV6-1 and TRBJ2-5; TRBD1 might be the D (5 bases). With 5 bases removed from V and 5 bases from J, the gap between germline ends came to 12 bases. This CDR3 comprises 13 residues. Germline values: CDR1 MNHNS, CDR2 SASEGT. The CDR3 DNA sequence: TGTGCCAGCAGTCCCCAGGGCCTCGAGACCCAGTACTTC. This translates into CASSPQGLETQYF.

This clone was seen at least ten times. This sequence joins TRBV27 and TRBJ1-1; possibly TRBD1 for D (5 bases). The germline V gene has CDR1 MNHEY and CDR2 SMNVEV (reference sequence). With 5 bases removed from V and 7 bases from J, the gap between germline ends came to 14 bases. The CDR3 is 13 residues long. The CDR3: CASSPGTRGEAFF. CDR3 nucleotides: TGTGCCAGCAGTCCAGGGACCCGCGGTGAAGCTTTCTTT.

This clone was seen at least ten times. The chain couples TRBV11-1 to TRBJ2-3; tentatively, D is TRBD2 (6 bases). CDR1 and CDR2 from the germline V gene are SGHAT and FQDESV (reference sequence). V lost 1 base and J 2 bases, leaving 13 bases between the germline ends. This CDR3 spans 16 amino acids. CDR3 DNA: TGTGCCAGCAGCTTAGAGGTGGGAGGTCTCACAGATACGCAGTATTTT. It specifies CASSLEVGGLTDTQYF.

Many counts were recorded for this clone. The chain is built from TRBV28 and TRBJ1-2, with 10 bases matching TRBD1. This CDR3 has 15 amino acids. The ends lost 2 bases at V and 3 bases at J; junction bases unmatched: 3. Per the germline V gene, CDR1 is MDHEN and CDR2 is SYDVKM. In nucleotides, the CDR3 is TGTGCCAGCAGTTTACTCGGGACAGGGGACTATGGCTACACCTTC. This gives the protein CASSLLGTGDYGYTF.

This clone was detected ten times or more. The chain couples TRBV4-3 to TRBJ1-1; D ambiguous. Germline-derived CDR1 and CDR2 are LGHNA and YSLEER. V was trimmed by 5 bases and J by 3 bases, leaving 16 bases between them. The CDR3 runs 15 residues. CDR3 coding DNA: TGCGCCAGCAGCTCGAATGCCGGGAAGGACACTGAAGCTTTCTTT. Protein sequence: CASSSNAGKDTEAFF.

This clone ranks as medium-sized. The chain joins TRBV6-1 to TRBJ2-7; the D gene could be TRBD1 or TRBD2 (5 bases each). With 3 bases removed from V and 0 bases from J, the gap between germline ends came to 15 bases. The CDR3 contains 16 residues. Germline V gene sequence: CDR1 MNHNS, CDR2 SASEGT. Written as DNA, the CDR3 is TGTGCCAGCAGTGATAGGGGATCGGGAATCTCCTACGAGCAGTACTTC. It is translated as CASSDRGSGISYEQYF.

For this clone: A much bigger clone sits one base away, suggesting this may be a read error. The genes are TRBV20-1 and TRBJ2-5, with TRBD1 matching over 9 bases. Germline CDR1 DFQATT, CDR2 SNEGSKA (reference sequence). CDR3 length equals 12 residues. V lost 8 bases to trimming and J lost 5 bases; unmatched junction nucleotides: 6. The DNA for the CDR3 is TGCAGTTCACCGACAGGGGGGGAGACCCAGTACTTC. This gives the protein CSSPTGGETQYF.

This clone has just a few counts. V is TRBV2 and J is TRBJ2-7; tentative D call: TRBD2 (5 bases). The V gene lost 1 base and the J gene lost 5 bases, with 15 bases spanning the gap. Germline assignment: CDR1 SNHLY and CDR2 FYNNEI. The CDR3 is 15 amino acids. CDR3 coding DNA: TGTGCCAGCAGTGAAGGTGGCCTAGCTGCCGACGAGCAGTACTTC. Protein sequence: CASSEGGLAADEQYF.

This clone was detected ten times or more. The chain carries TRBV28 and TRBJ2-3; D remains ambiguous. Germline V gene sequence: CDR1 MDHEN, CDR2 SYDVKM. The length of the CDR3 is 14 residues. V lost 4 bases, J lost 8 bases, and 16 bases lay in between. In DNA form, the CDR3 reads TGTGCCAGCAGTTGGGTCCCCAATAAGGGTACGCAGTATTTT. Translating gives CASSWVPNKGTQYF.

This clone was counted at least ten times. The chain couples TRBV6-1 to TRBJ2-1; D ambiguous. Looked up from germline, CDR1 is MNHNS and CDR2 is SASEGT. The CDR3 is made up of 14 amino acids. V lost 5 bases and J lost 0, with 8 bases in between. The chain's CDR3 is CASSTESSYNEQFF. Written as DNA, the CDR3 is TGTGCCAGCAGTACCGAGAGCTCCTACAATGAGCAGTTCTTC.

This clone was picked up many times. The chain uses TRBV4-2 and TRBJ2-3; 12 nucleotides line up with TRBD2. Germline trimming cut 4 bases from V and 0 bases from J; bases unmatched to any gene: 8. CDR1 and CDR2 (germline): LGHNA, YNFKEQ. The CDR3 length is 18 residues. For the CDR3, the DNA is TGTGCCAGCAGCCCACCTCCGGGACTAGCGGGCAGCACAGATACGCAGTATTTT. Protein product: CASSPPPGLAGSTDTQYF.